These 19 T cell receptor beta chains originate from one sample sequenced in a study of metastatic and nonmetastatic thyroid tumors. Through MiXCR, TCRdb re-clonotyped the PCR reads. The sample contains tens of thousands of clones, 30% of which appear only once. Patients had received no treatment of any kind before thyroid surgery. The sample taken for sequencing was blood. The receptors derive from a female donor with papillary thyroid cancer or a benign thyroid nodule (not recorded which). Some clones in this sample may be carry-over from other donors' samples.

This clone was detected only a few times. V and J are TRBV28 and TRBJ1-3, with a weak D call TRBD1 (6 bases). V was shortened by 4 bases and J by 4 bases, with 17 bases between the two germline ends. The CDR3 contains 16 residues. CDR1 and CDR2 from the germline V gene are MDHEN and SYDVKM. The CDR3 region has the DNA TGTGCCAGCAGTTCCCCAGGGGCGACGGGAGGAAACACCATATATTTT. This gives the protein CASSSPGATGGNTIYF.

This clone has more than one count but fewer than ten. The rearrangement uses TRBV2 and TRBJ2-2, with a tentative D call TRBD2 (6 bases). Looked up from germline, CDR1 is SNHLY and CDR2 is FYNNEI. The V gene lost 3 bases and the J gene lost 5 bases, with 13 bases spanning the gap. This CDR3 is 15 amino acids long. The CDR3 bases are TGTGCCAGCAGTGAGCGGGGTGGGGGAACCGGGGAGCTGTTTTTT. Protein: CASSERGGGTGELFF.

The V gene is TRBV18, the J gene TRBJ1-3; no reliable D call. The CDR3 consists of 16 residues. Germline V CDR1 and CDR2: KGHSH, LQKENI. Trimming pared 2 bases from V and 0 bases from J, leaving 11 bases between. This CDR3 reads CASSPFTDISGNTIYF. The CDR3 DNA follows: TGTGCCAGCTCACCATTTACGGATATCTCTGGAAACACCATATATTTT.

There are a few counts of this clone. This sequence joins TRBV18 and TRBJ1-2; D perhaps matches TRBD1 (5 bases). Between the trimmed V and J ends, which lost 5 bases and 5 bases, there was a span of 12 bases. The CDR3 is 13 amino acids. CDR1 KGHSH and CDR2 LQKENI come from the germline V gene. CDR3 amino acids: CASSGTELYGYTF. The CDR3 bases are TGTGCCAGCTCAGGGACGGAGTTATATGGCTACACCTTC. The entire variable domain, with the rest obtained from reference TRBV18 and TRBJ1-2, is as follows: NAGVMQNPRHLVRRRGQEARLRCSPMKGHSHVYWYRQLPEEGLKFMVYLQKENIIDESGMPKERFSAEFPKEGPSILRIQQVVRGDSAAYFCASSGTELYGYTFGSGTRLTVV.

This clone was seen more than once but under ten times. The chain uses TRBV2 and TRBJ2-7; 15 positions agree with TRBD2. Trimming removed 6 bases from V and 6 bases from J; junction bases left unmatched: 6. This CDR3 has 15 residues. Germline V lookup: CDR1 SNHLY, CDR2 FYNNEI. CDR3 sequence reads: CASRGPGLAGGEQYF. Written as DNA, the CDR3 is TGTGCCAGCAGGGGGCCGGGACTAGCGGGAGGCGAGCAGTACTTC. The entire variable domain, with the rest obtained from reference TRBV2 and TRBJ2-7, is as follows: EPEVTQTPSHQVTQMGQEVILRCVPISNHLYFYWYRQILGQKVEFLVSFYNNEISEKSEIFDDQFSVERPDGSNFTLKIRSTKLEDSAMYFCASRGPGLAGGEQYFGPGTRLTVT.

This clone was found once. This chain links TRBV19 with TRBJ2-4, with 8 bases matching TRBD1. The CDR3 runs 15 residues. With 7 bases clipped from V and 6 bases from J, the junction kept 11 bases outside the gene matches. The germline CDR1 and CDR2 sequences are LNHDA and SQIVND (reference sequence). CDR3 sequence (DNA): TGTGCCAGTATCCAAGCAGGGGGCACTGCAAACATTCAGTACTTC. Translation: CASIQAGGTANIQYF.

The DNA for the CDR3 is TGTGCCAGCAGCCAAGATAGGGGTAACTCTGGAAACACCATATATTTT. It specifies CASSQDRGNSGNTIYF. V and J are TRBV4-2 and TRBJ1-3; maybe TRBD1 (5 bases). CDR1 and CDR2 from the germline V gene are LGHNA and YNFKEQ. V was pared by 0 bases and J by 0 bases, with 9 bases between. The CDR3 loop spans 16 amino acids.

This clone was counted only a few times. This sequence joins TRBV6-2 or TRBV6-3 and TRBJ2-6; 7 bases match TRBD1. The trim removed 2 bases at V and 0 bases at J, leaving 4 bases unmatched. The CDR3 has 17 amino acids. Germline V gene lookup returns CDR1 MNHEY and CDR2 SVGEGT. The CDR3 protein is CASSYAGTVSGANVLTF. The DNA of the CDR3 is TGTGCCAGCAGTTACGCCGGGACAGTCTCTGGGGCCAACGTCCTGACTTTC.

The chain uses TRBV6-1 and TRBJ2-1; tentative D call: TRBD2 (7 bases). The germline CDR1 and CDR2 sequences are MNHNS and SASEGT. The CDR3 loop spans 15 amino acids. Trimming removed 5 bases from V and 4 bases from J, with 15 bases in between. The CDR3 DNA follows: TGTGCCAGCAGTAAGGGGCGGGGGCCTTACAATGAGCAGTTCTTC. Encoded protein: CASSKGRGPYNEQFF.

This chain joins TRBV27 and TRBJ2-3; perhaps TRBD2 as D (6 bases). CDR3 length: 12 residues. Germline CDR1 is MNHEY and CDR2 is SMNVEV (reference sequence). Trimming left V 8 bases short and J 3 bases short, with 9 bases between. CDR3 amino acids: CASGDWTDTQYF. CDR3 DNA sequence: TGTGCCAGCGGGGACTGGACAGATACGCAGTATTTT.

The chain employs TRBV5-1 and TRBJ1-2; D perhaps matches TRBD1 (6 bases). The V end was cut by 4 bases, the J end by 1 base, with 11 bases between. The CDR3 covers 14 residues. Germline V gene sequence: CDR1 SGHRS, CDR2 YFSETQ. CDR3 region: CASSTGQYNYGYTF. The CDR3 nucleotides are TGCGCCAGCAGCACCGGACAGTATAACTATGGCTACACCTTC. The complete variable domain, with remaining parts taken from reference TRBV5-1 and TRBJ1-2, reads KAGVTQTPRYLIKTRGQQVTLSCSPISGHRSVSWYQQTPGQGLQFLFEYFSETQRNKGNFPGRFSGRQFSNSRSEMNVSTLELGDSALYLCASSTGQYNYGYTFGSGTRLTVV.

The chain joins TRBV3-1 to TRBJ2-3, with TRBD1 as a possible D gene (5 bases). The CDR3 runs to 14 residues. Germline CDR1 is LGHDT and CDR2 is YNNKEL (reference sequence). Between the trimmed V and J ends, which lost 6 bases and 2 bases, there was a span of 12 bases. CDR3 protein: CASSDRGYTDTQYF. As DNA, the CDR3 is TGTGCCAGCAGTGACAGAGGATACACAGATACGCAGTATTTT.

The gene calls are TRBV18 and TRBJ1-1; possible D gene TRBD1, 5 bases. Looked up from germline, CDR1 is KGHSH and CDR2 is LQKENI. Between the trimmed V and J ends, which lost 1 base and 0 bases, there was a span of 15 bases. CDR3 length equals 17 residues. CDR3 protein: CASSPRQGNSVNTEAFF. CDR3 DNA: TGTGCCAGCTCACCACGGCAGGGTAATTCTGTGAACACTGAAGCTTTCTTT.

The chain employs TRBV4-2 and TRBJ2-3; D gene ambiguous. Germline V gene lookup returns CDR1 LGHNA and CDR2 YNFKEQ. The CDR3 consists of 14 residues. Trimming cost V 0 bases and J 4 bases, with 8 bases left between them. Written as DNA, the CDR3 is TGTGCCAGCAGCCAAGAGAAGCCGTCAGATACGCAGTATTTT. It specifies CASSQEKPSDTQYF.

In this sample, this clone turned up many times. The CDR3 region has the DNA TGCAGTGCTAGTAGGACTAGCGGGAGGAACGAGCAGTACTTC. Its translation: CSASRTSGRNEQYF. The chain recombines TRBV20-1 with TRBJ2-7, with TRBD2 matching over 14 bases. Germline V CDR1 and CDR2: DFQATT, SNEGSKA (reference sequence). CDR3 size: 14 residues. Germline trimming cut 3 bases from V and 5 bases from J; bases unmatched to any gene: 3.

This clone showed up just a few times. The chain uses TRBV6-2 or TRBV6-3 and TRBJ2-7, with D possibly called TRBD1 or TRBD2 (7 bases each). Trimming took off 2 bases at V and 2 bases at J, with 13 bases between the two ends. Germline V gene data show CDR1 as MNHEY and CDR2 as SVGEGT. The CDR3 has 15 amino acids. In nucleotides, the CDR3 is TGTGCCAGCAGTTACGGGAGGGGGCAGACCTACGAGCAGTACTTC. Translation: CASSYGRGQTYEQYF.

This chain connects TRBV28 to TRBJ2-7; D is perhaps TRBD2 (5 bases). The germline CDR1 and CDR2 sequences are MDHEN and SYDVKM. This CDR3 contains 13 residues. Trimming removed 6 bases from V and 4 bases from J, with 13 bases in between. The CDR3 here is CASRPGRDYEQYF. For the CDR3, the DNA is TGTGCCAGCAGACCAGGACGGGATTACGAGCAGTACTTC.

Only a few counts were recorded for this clone. The chain couples TRBV12-3 or TRBV12-4 to TRBJ2-2; D is unresolved. The CDR3 sequence is 14 residues long. V gave up 6 bases and J gave up 6 bases, with 14 bases separating them. Written as DNA, the CDR3 is TGTGCCAGCAGCCCTACGACATCTTCCGGGGAGCTGTTTTTT. It yields the protein CASSPTTSSGELFF.

J is TRBJ2-3 and V is TRBV20-1, with a possible D match to TRBD2 (6 bases). Trimming stripped 6 bases from V and 6 bases from J, with 7 bases between. This CDR3 has 10 amino acids. CDR1 is DFQATT, CDR2 SNEGSKA, per germline (reference sequence). The chain's CDR3 is CSAREDTQYF. The CDR3 region has the DNA TGCAGTGCCCGGGAGGATACGCAGTATTTT.